One T cell receptor (beta chain) is described in this entry. These data belong to a study of technical replicates of blood from a few donors. Germline CDR1 is MGHRA and CDR2 is YSYEKL. After removal of 1 base from V and 2 bases from J, the junction contained 4 bases not matched to a gene. The CDR3 loop spans 16 amino acids. Sequenced by immunoSEQ multiplex PCR; TCRdb stores in-frame clones only, minus some. The table shows approximately 78,000 clones, with about 95% occurring only once. The chain couples TRBV4-1 to TRBJ2-2, with 7 bases fitting TRBD1. Sequences were obtained from T cells isolated from PBMCs. The receptor comes from a human donor in good health. The CDR3 protein is CASSQAQGHNTGELFF. DNA of the CDR3: TGCGCCAGCAGCCAAGCACAGGGGCATAACACCGGGGAGCTGTTTTTT.